This T cell receptor beta chain was captured in a study of shared clonotypes between healthy human individuals. Overall study: Researchers drew samples from two women and a few men aged 18 to 49. Study-wide results and caveats: The study found roughly 5% of naive CD4 clonotypes shared across four donors. Estimated richness values were generally larger in naive subsets than in memory subsets.

V lost 0 bases, J lost 9 bases, and 8 bases stayed unmatched. The CDR3 has 16 amino acids. Germline V gene lookup returns CDR1 LGHNA and CDR2 YSLEER. Naive CD8 isolation took CD45RO-negative cells positively selected for CCR7 and excluded terminally differentiated effector memory CD45RA+ cells. Notes on this clone: What it recognizes is unknown.

This table comes from immunoSEQ multiplex PCR, and its TCRdb copy is limited to in-frame clones, with some not included. The table lists about 580,000 clones, roughly 98% of them singletons. The chain has TRBV4-3 and TRBJ2-1, with 10 bases lining up with TRBD2. Sequenced sample: naive CD8+ T cells sorted from blood. The clonotype originates from a man aged 25-45 years in good health. CDR3 residues: CASSQDRLAGTIEQFF. CDR3 in DNA: TGCGCCAGCAGCCAAGACAGACTAGCGGGTACTATTGAGCAGTTCTTC.